The subject of this entry is one T cell receptor beta chain. No cognate antigen has been identified for it. No base qualities exist here, and no much larger clone lies one base off it. From a lookup of the germline V gene (reference sequence), CDR1 and CDR2 are SEHNR and FQNEAQ. Germline trimming: 4 bases from V, 5 bases from J; junction bases outside gene matches: 4. Inclusive of the bounding cysteine and phenylalanine, the CDR3 is 14 residues long. This entry keeps only the CDR3 DNA: 42 bases, framed from base 1. The sample belongs to a study of blood T cell repertoires in COVID-19 (dated by TCRdb to the early 2020s). In the study overall: The collaborator samples originated in the United States, Italy and Spain and spanned the acute and convalescent phases of COVID-19. The repertoires were made available in a free public database intended to serve as a resource for research on the immune response to SARS-CoV-2. The sample metadata nearly always contained a de-identified subject ID, COVID-19 status, age in years and sex. The prospective study material was composed of cDNA or gDNA derived from T cells, B-cell-depleted T cells, or PBMCs. Where available, HLA class I and class II types were taken from metadata supplied by the sample provider and were not determined by assay-based typing. Samples were obtained from the ongoing ImmuneRACE study (first 160 participants) and from 1,000 to 1,500 subjects provided by 6 global collaborators. Subjects who had been exposed to COVID-19, were actively infected with it, or had recovered from it provided the deeply sampled blood TCRbeta repertoires that made up the dataset. Overall study outcomes, separate from this receptor: The quantity of clinical and demographic metadata differed by source and by participant and was supplied without curation.

At one collaborating source in Seattle, patients were enrolled during active infection and were followed longitudinally through the course of disease. Collaborating institutions collected whole blood in K2EDTA tubes following their own protocols. For TCRbeta analysis, collaborator samples were shipped as frozen whole blood, as isolated PBMCs, or as DNA extracted from either sample type. TCRbeta CDR3 regions were amplified from genomic DNA using the immunoSEQ Assay, a bias-controlled multiplex PCR. The paper's data handling went like this. The number of nucleated cells in each sample was estimated from the amplification of reference gene primers within the assay. To quantify the absolute abundance of each unique TCRbeta CDR3 rearrangement, sequence reads were collapsed and filtered. For each sample, productive Simpson clonality was calculated as the square root of Simpson's diversity index over productive rearrangements. Imported from immuneACCESS, the table was reduced by TCRdb to in-frame sequences with V and J called. These copies leave out some clones; in studies compared against another copy, an unresolved V gene accounts for under half, and the cause of the remainder is not known. That table is the source of V, J and clone size, and D and trimming were worked out from the DNA. This sample lists fewer than 200,000 clones; roughly 82% were detected once. Around 7% of the sample goes to the ten largest clones.

This sequence originates from a middle-aged woman with COVID-19, enrolled during active disease. The sequencing sample was made of peripheral blood. The sequence links TRBV7-9 to TRBJ2-7, with TRBD1 matching 11 junction bases. The nucleotides read TGTGCCAGCAGCTATGGGACAGGGGGAAACGAGCAGTACTTC. Translated, this gives CASSYGTGGNEQYF.